Each of the 5 T cell receptor beta chains below was sequenced from the same sample in a study of sequential checkpoint blockade in melanoma. TCRdb's table, derived via immunoSEQ multiplex PCR, lists solely in-frame clones and lacks some. The table lists roughly 29,000 clones, around 80% of them singletons. Treatment of the sample: randomized to nivolumab then ipilimumab (arm A) or the reverse (arm B). Sequences were derived from CD8+ T cells sorted from blood (inferred from file names), sampled from a patient given nivolumab and ipilimumab in sequence. These receptors all come from a human donor with melanoma.

This clone was seen once. The rearrangement uses TRBV27 and TRBJ1-2; possibly TRBD1 for D (5 bases). CDR1 and CDR2 from the germline V gene are MNHEY and SMNVEV (reference sequence). This CDR3 region has 14 residues. Deletions cut 2 bases from V and 3 bases from J, with 10 bases between. The chain's CDR3 is CASSLRQGHYGYTF. The CDR3 DNA sequence: TGTGCCAGCAGTTTAAGGCAGGGCCACTATGGCTACACCTTC.

This clone has a single count. V is TRBV6-1 and J is TRBJ1-4; D perhaps matches TRBD1 (6 bases). Per germline, CDR1 MNHNS and CDR2 SASEGT. The CDR3 loop spans 15 amino acids. The ends were cut back, 4 bases at V and 4 bases at J, with 13 bases in the middle. Here the CDR3 reads CASSGFRDNNEKLFF. In nucleotides, the CDR3 is TGTGCCAGCAGTGGGTTCCGGGACAATAATGAAAAACTGTTTTTT.

The chain employs TRBV5-5 and TRBJ1-1; D is uncertain. CDR1 is SGHKS and CDR2 is YYEKEE in the germline V gene (reference sequence). Deletions cut 6 bases from V and 1 base from J, with 19 bases between. The CDR3 loop spans 16 amino acids. The CDR3 is CASMIEAFRPNTEAFF. The CDR3 nucleotides are TGTGCCAGCATGATCGAGGCCTTTAGACCGAACACTGAAGCTTTCTTT.

The chain recombines TRBV4-3 with TRBJ2-7; 12 positions match TRBD1. This CDR3 region has 16 residues. Per the germline V gene, CDR1 is LGHNA and CDR2 is YSLEER. V lost 2 bases to trimming and J lost 5 bases; unmatched junction nucleotides: 7. The CDR3 DNA follows: TGCGCCAGCAGCCAAACTTCCGGGACAGGGGGCAACGAGCAGTACTTC. Amino acids: CASSQTSGTGGNEQYF.

This clone is classed as medium-sized. The V gene is TRBV4-3, the J gene TRBJ1-2; no clear D. V was clipped by 0 bases and J by 2 bases, with 10 bases between them. The CDR3 runs 15 residues. Per germline, CDR1 LGHNA and CDR2 YSLEER. CDR3 DNA: TGCGCCAGCAGCCAAGAAACCGCGCCCAACTATGGCTACACCTTC. Its protein product is CASSQETAPNYGYTF.